The 24 T cell receptor beta chains presented below share a single source sample, sequenced in a study of T cells in Graves' hyperthyroidism and ophthalmopathy. Amplification of TCR beta CDR3 regions was performed using RNA transcripts as template. Using the HTBI primer set, a first-round RT-PCR was run on the TCR CDR3. MiXCR, applied by TCRdb to the multiplex PCR reads, yields one record per CDR3 protein. The sample lists hundreds of thousands of distinct CDR3 sequences; around 13% were seen once. Sequencing used blood. These receptors originate from a woman in her thirties or forties with Graves' ophthalmopathy.

This clonotype was counted ten times or more. The chain uses TRBV27 and TRBJ2-1; TRBD2 aligns across 13 bases. Germline values: CDR1 MNHEY, CDR2 SMNVEV (reference sequence). The CDR3 contains 18 residues. V shed 5 bases and J 3 bases; nucleotides not matched to a gene: 10. This CDR3 is CASSALGLAGVVYNEQFF. The DNA for the CDR3 is TGTGCCAGCAGTGCCCTAGGACTAGCGGGAGTGGTCTACAATGAGCAGTTCTTC.

The rearrangement uses TRBV12-5 and TRBJ2-1, with 7 bases lining up with TRBD1. The CDR3 is made up of 13 amino acids. V lost 6 bases and J lost 8; bases outside the gene matches: 7. From germline, CDR1 is LGHNT and CDR2 FRNRAP. The CDR3 DNA reads TGTGCTAGTGGCACAAACGACAGGGATGAGCAGTTCTTC. Translation gives CASGTNDRDEQFF.

Only a few counts were recorded for this clonotype. J is TRBJ2-1 and V is TRBV15; TRBD2 matches 9 bases. The CDR3 length is 17 residues. Losses at the gene ends were 5 bases for V and 0 bases for J; bases not matched to a gene: 8. Germline loops: CDR1 LNHNV, CDR2 YYDKDF (reference sequence). The CDR3 DNA follows: TGTGCCACCAGCGGACCTAGCGGGGCCAACTCCTACAATGAGCAGTTCTTC. Its translation is CATSGPSGANSYNEQFF.

This clonotype showed up just a few times. CDR3 protein: CASSNARAKNIQYF. Here the CDR3 DNA reads TGTGCCAGCTCAAACGCACGAGCCAAAAACATTCAGTACTTC. The chain joins TRBV18 to TRBJ2-4; the D is unclear. The germline gives CDR1 KGHSH, CDR2 LQKENI. Trimming took 5 bases from V and 0 from J, leaving 8 bases between them. CDR3 length: 14 amino acids.

This clonotype was found many times. The chain joins TRBV7-6 to TRBJ1-2; D unresolved. CDR1 and CDR2 from the germline V gene are SGHVS and FNYEAQ. The length of the CDR3 is 13 residues. V was shortened by 0 bases and J by 8 bases, with 10 bases between the two germline ends. The CDR3, as DNA: TGTGCCAGCAGCTTAGCGCGTGGGTCCGGCTACACCTTC. The encoded protein is CASSLARGSGYTF.

V gene TRBV28 combines with J gene TRBJ1-4; the match to TRBD1 covers 8 bases. This CDR3 contains 15 residues. Germline CDR1 is MDHEN and CDR2 is SYDVKM. Unmatched junction bases numbered 12, after V lost 5 bases and J lost 10 bases. For the CDR3, the DNA is TGTGCCAGCAGTCCCCAAGGGCAGGGGGCAGGAAAACTGTTTTTT. It encodes CASSPQGQGAGKLFF.

This clonotype occurred many times. The chain has TRBV19 and TRBJ1-2; D remains unclear. The CDR3 extends over 13 amino acids. CDR1 LNHDA and CDR2 SQIVND come from the germline V gene (reference sequence). Trimming shortened V by 5 bases and J by 5 bases, and 12 bases separated the two germline ends. In DNA form, the CDR3 reads TGTGCCAGTAGTGGCAACCCGTCTTATGGCTACACCTTC. As protein: CASSGNPSYGYTF.

This clonotype was seen ten or more times. The chain has TRBV6-1 and TRBJ1-2, with 7 bases identical to TRBD1. CDR3 length equals 13 residues. The J segment lost 8 bases and the V segment lost 5 bases, leaving 8 bases of the junction unmatched. Germline CDR1 MNHNS, CDR2 SASEGT. The CDR3 DNA sequence: TGTGCCAGCAGTACGACAGGGTCCTTGGGCTACACCTTC. Encoded protein: CASSTTGSLGYTF.

Many counts were recorded for this clonotype. The rearrangement links TRBV20-1 to TRBJ2-7; D gene ambiguous. Per germline, CDR1 DFQATT and CDR2 SNEGSKA (reference sequence). The CDR3 length is 14 residues. Trimming shortened V by 3 bases and J by 3 bases, and 15 bases separated the two germline ends. The CDR3 nucleotides read TGCAGTGCTAGTGGGCAAGGTTCTCTCTACGAGCAGTACTTC. Protein product: CSASGQGSLYEQYF.

In its sample, this clonotype was seen a few times. The chain has TRBV19 and TRBJ2-1; D is possibly TRBD1 or TRBD2 (5 bases each). Between the trimmed V and J ends, which lost 6 bases and 0 bases, there was a span of 21 bases. This CDR3 contains 18 residues. Per the germline V gene, CDR1 is LNHDA and CDR2 is SQIVND (reference sequence). The CDR3 DNA reads TGTGCCAGTAGCCTTGTTTCATTCGGGGCAGTCTCCTACAATGAGCAGTTCTTC. Translated, it gives CASSLVSFGAVSYNEQFF.

This clonotype was counted many times. The rearrangement uses TRBV5-5 and TRBJ1-1, with D maybe TRBD1 (5 bases). The germline V gene has CDR1 SGHKS and CDR2 YYEKEE (reference sequence). This CDR3 is 16 amino acids long. V lost 0 bases and J lost 6, with 18 bases in between. The CDR3 loop is CASSLGMGQAIPEAFF. The DNA of the CDR3 is TGTGCCAGCAGCTTGGGTATGGGGCAGGCGATCCCTGAAGCTTTCTTT.

This clonotype was seen at least ten times. The chain employs TRBV7-3 and TRBJ2-5; unclear D gene. V was pared by 2 bases and J by 2 bases, with 9 bases between. This CDR3 spans 14 amino acids. The V gene's germline CDR1 is SGHTA and CDR2 FQGTGA. CDR3 amino acids: CASSLWPGQETQYF. CDR3 DNA sequence: TGTGCCAGCAGCTTATGGCCCGGGCAAGAGACCCAGTACTTC.

The sample holds many counts of this clonotype. The chain has TRBV24-1 and TRBJ2-3; D is uncertain. The CDR3 consists of 16 residues. Germline V gene data show CDR1 as KGHDR and CDR2 as SFDVKD. Trimming cost V 4 bases and J 5 bases, with 18 bases left between them. CDR3 DNA sequence: TGTGCCACCAGTGACCATTTGAGCGTACCTCAAGATACGCAGTATTTT. It specifies CATSDHLSVPQDTQYF.

This clonotype was detected many times. V usage is TRBV12-3 or TRBV12-4 and J usage is TRBJ2-1; 11 bases are a match to TRBD2. The CDR3 runs to 14 residues. The junction had 3 bases not matched to a gene; V was cut back by 6 bases and J by 5 bases. The CDR3 nucleotides read TGTGCCAGCAGACCGGGACTAGCGGACAATGAGCAGTTCTTC. Its protein is CASRPGLADNEQFF.

This clonotype came up many times. The rearrangement uses TRBV2 and TRBJ1-1; D is perhaps TRBD1 (6 bases). The CDR3 is made up of 13 amino acids. Between the trimmed V and J ends, which lost 8 bases and 1 base, there was a span of 11 bases. Germline assignment: CDR1 SNHLY and CDR2 FYNNEI. This chain's CDR3 is CASGQGPNTEAFF. For the CDR3, the DNA is TGTGCCAGCGGGCAGGGGCCGAACACTGAAGCTTTCTTT.

This clonotype was detected ten times or more. The chain recombines TRBV12-3 or TRBV12-4 with TRBJ1-4, with D perhaps matching TRBD1 (6 bases). With 5 bases removed from V and 8 bases from J, the gap between germline ends came to 15 bases. This CDR3 region has 14 residues. The CDR3 DNA is TGTGCCAGCAGTCCTGACTTAGACAGGGAAAAACTGTTTTTT. Translation: CASSPDLDREKLFF.

This clonotype has a handful of counts. The V call is TRBV2, the J call TRBJ1-4; 7 bases map to TRBD1. Losses at the gene ends were 5 bases for V and 1 base for J; bases not matched to a gene: 10. Looked up from germline, CDR1 is SNHLY and CDR2 is FYNNEI. This CDR3 has 17 residues. The CDR3 loop reads CASSRGQGRRTNEKLFF. The CDR3, as DNA: TGTGCCAGCAGTAGGGGGCAGGGTCGAAGAACTAATGAAAAACTGTTTTTT.

This clonotype has only one observation. The rearrangement uses TRBV10-3 and TRBJ2-7; 15 bases are shared with TRBD2. Germline-derived CDR1 and CDR2 are ENHRY and SYGVKD. J lost 6 bases, V lost 4 bases, and 10 bases had no gene match. The CDR3 has 17 residues. CDR3 DNA sequence: TGTGCCATCAGTGGTGGACTAGCGGGGGGGCCGGGTCGCGAGCAGTACTTC. Protein: CAISGGLAGGPGREQYF.

This clonotype was counted at least ten times. The chain links TRBV7-2 to TRBJ2-1; 14 bases agree with TRBD2. Trimming removed 5 bases from V and 8 bases from J; junction bases left unmatched: 5. CDR1 is SGHTA and CDR2 is FQGNSA in the germline V gene. The CDR3 has 15 residues. The DNA of the CDR3 is TGTGCCAGCAGCCCTAGACTAGCGGGGGGGTATGAGCAGTTCTTC. It yields the protein CASSPRLAGGYEQFF. Variable domain in full (rest from reference TRBV7-2 and TRBJ2-1): GAGVSQSPSNKVTEKGKDVELRCDPISGHTALYWYRQSLGQGLEFLIYFQGNSAPDKSGLPSDRFSAERTGGSVSTLTIQRTQQEDSAVYLCASSPRLAGGYEQFFGPGTRLTVL.

This clonotype was seen ten or more times. An end of the junction differs from the germline gene, which may be a read error. This chain connects TRBV3-1 to TRBJ1-5; D may be TRBD1 (5 bases). CDR1 and CDR2 from the germline V gene are LGHDT and YNNKEL (reference sequence). The CDR3 totals 15 residues. DNA for the CDR3: TGTGCCAGCAGCCCCGGGACCGGCGGCAATCCGCCCCAGCATTTT. Amino acids: CASSPGTGGNPPQHF.

The table lists this clonotype with many counts. The rearrangement links TRBV2 to TRBJ2-5, with D possibly being TRBD2 (7 bases). Looked up from germline, CDR1 is SNHLY and CDR2 is FYNNEI. V was clipped by 5 bases and J by 5 bases, with 12 bases between them. The CDR3 runs 13 residues. In DNA, the CDR3 is TGTGCCAGCAGTAGTGGGGGGGCGGAGACCCAGTACTTC. Residues: CASSSGGAETQYF.

This sequence joins TRBV4-1 and TRBJ1-2, with 9 bases that match TRBD1. Unmatched junction bases numbered 5, after V lost 5 bases and J lost 4 bases. Germline CDR1 is MGHRA and CDR2 is YSYEKL. The CDR3 is 14 amino acids. This chain's CDR3 is CASSAGQGTYGYTF. The CDR3, as DNA: TGCGCCAGCAGCGCCGGACAGGGGACCTATGGCTACACCTTC.

This clonotype was observed many times. This chain uses TRBV27 with TRBJ2-1, with no clear D. Trimming cost V 6 bases and J 10 bases, with 16 bases left between them. The length of the CDR3 is 13 residues. Germline V lookup: CDR1 MNHEY, CDR2 SMNVEV (reference sequence). For the CDR3, the DNA is TGTGCCAGCAGCGGCTCGTCCTCGCCGGAGCAGTTCTTC. Residues: CASSGSSSPEQFF.

This clonotype was detected many times. V usage is TRBV29-1 and J usage is TRBJ1-2, with a possible D match to TRBD1 (6 bases). The CDR3 contains 13 residues. Germline CDR1 SQVTM, CDR2 ANQGSEA. The V gene lost 6 bases and the J gene lost 2 bases, with 13 bases spanning the gap. Here the CDR3 DNA reads TGCAGCGTCGACGAACAGGGAAACTATGGCTACACCTTC. Translating gives CSVDEQGNYGYTF.